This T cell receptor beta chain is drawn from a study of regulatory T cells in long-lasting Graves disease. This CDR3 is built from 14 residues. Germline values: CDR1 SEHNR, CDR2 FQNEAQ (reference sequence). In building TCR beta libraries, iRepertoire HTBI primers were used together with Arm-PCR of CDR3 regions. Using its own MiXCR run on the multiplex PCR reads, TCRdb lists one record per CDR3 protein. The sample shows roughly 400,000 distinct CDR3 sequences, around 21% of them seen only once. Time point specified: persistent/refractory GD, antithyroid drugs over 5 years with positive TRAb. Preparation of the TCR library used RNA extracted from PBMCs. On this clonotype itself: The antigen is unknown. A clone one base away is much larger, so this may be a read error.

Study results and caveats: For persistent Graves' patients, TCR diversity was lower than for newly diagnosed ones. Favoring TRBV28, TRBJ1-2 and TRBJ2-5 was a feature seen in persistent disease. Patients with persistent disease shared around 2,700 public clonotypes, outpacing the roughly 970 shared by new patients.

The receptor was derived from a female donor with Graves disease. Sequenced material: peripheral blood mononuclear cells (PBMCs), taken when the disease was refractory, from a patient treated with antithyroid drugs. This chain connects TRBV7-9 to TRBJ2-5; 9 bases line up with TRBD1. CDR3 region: CASSNTGGKETLYF. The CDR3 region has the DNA TGTGCCAGCAGCAACACAGGGGGCAAAGAGACCCTGTACTTC. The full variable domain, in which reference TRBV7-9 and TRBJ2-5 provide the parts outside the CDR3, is DTGVSQNPRHKITKRGQNVTFRCDPISEHNRLYWYRQTLGQGPEFLTYFQNEAQLEKSRLLSDRFSAERPKGSFSTLEIQRTEQGDSAMYLCASSNTGGKETLYFGPGTRLLVL.